This TCR beta chain was sequenced during a study of cytomegalovirus exposure and HLA in healthy donors. CDR1 and CDR2 (germline): KGHSH, LQKENI. The CDR3 loop spans 17 amino acids. Trimming cost V 3 bases and J 2 bases; bases outside gene matches: 13. At sampling all donors were nominally healthy, likely with unrecorded immune exposures. With 60 Vbeta and 13 Jbeta primers, the PCR was carried out. Libraries were prepared by immunoSEQ multiplex PCR; TCRdb keeps only in-frame clonotypes and omits some of them. This table has 55,000 to 70,000 clones, about 73% appearing once. Sequenced input: PBMCs. The chain employs TRBV18 and TRBJ2-7, with 7 bases aligning to TRBD2. The sequence came from a woman aged 60-75 years in good health and CMV-seropositive. The CDR3 DNA follows: TGTGCCAGCTCACCTGGGGAGGGCGGTGGTGAGGCCTACGAGCAGTACTTC. It translates to CASSPGEGGGEAYEQYF.